This TCR beta chain appears in the sequencing data of a study of blood T cell repertoires in COVID-19. Study-level information: Samples representing acute and convalescent COVID-19 were sourced from the United States, Italy and Spain. Sources were T cells, B-cell-depleted T cells, or PBMCs; the material itself was cDNA or gDNA.

In the source study's methods: It was from reference gene primer amplification that nucleated cell counts were estimated. Generated by immunoSEQ multiplex PCR, the TCRdb table keeps only in-frame clones and is missing some. Clone size and V and J calls were adopted from that table, with D and trimming inferred from the DNA. The sample records approximately 280,000 clones, around 87% being singletons. The sample consisted of peripheral blood. The receptor's source is a young woman who had recovered from COVID-19.

CDR3 in DNA: TGTGCCACCAGTGATCGGGGCTCCTACAATGAGCAGTTCTTC. Protein: CATSDRGSYNEQFF. V is TRBV24-1 and J is TRBJ2-1; D possibly corresponds to TRBD2 (5 bases). Germline V CDR1 and CDR2: KGHDR, SFDVKD. Trimming left V 3 bases short and J 0 bases short, with 5 bases between. The CDR3 is made up of 14 amino acids.